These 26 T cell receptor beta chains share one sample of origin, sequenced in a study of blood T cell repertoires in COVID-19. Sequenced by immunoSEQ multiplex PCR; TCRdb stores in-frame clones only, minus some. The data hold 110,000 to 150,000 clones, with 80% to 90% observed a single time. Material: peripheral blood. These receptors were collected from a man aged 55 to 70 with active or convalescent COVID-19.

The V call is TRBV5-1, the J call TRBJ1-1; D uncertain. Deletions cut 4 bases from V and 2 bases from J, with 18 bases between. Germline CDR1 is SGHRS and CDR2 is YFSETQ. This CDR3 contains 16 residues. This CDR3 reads CASSPEDGLGNTEAFF. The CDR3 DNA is TGCGCCAGCAGCCCGGAGGATGGGCTTGGAAACACTGAAGCTTTCTTT.

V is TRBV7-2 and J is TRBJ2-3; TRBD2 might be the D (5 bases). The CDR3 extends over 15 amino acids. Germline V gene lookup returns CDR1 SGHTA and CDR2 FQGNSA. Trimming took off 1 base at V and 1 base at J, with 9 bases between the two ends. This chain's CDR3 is CASSLGGAGTDTQYF. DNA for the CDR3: TGTGCCAGCAGCTTAGGGGGAGCCGGCACAGATACGCAGTATTTT.

CDR3: CASSPPDDLRGTTDTQYF. For the CDR3, the DNA is TGTGCCAGCTCACCACCGGATGACCTAAGGGGGACCACAGATACGCAGTATTTT. The genes are TRBV18 and TRBJ2-3, with D perhaps TRBD1 (6 bases). Trimming removed 0 bases from V and 2 bases from J, with 18 bases in between. This CDR3 contains 18 residues. Germline V gene data show CDR1 as KGHSH and CDR2 as LQKENI.

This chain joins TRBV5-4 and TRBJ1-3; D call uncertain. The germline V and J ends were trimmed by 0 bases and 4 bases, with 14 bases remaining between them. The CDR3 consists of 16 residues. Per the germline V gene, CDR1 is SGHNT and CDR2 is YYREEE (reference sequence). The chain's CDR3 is CASSLGSERLGNTIYF. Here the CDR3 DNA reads TGTGCCAGCAGCTTGGGGTCGGAGAGGCTAGGAAACACCATATATTTT.

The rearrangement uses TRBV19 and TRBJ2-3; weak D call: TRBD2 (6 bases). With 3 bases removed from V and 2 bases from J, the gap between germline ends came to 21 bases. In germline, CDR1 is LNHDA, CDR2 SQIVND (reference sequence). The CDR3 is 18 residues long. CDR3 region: CASSMVARGTSHTDTQYF. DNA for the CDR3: TGTGCCAGTAGTATGGTCGCGCGGGGCACATCTCACACAGATACGCAGTATTTT.

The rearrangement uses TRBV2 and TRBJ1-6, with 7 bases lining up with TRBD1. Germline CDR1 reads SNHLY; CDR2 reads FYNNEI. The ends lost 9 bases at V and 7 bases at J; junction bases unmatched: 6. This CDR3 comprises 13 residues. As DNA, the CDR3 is TGTGCCAGTACGGGGACAGTAAATTCACCCCTCCACTTT. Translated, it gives CASTGTVNSPLHF.

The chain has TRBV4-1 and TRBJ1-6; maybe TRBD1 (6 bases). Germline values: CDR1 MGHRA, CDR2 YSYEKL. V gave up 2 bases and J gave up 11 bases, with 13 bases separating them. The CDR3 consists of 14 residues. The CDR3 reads CASSQPGQLPPLHF. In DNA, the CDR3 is TGCGCCAGCAGCCAACCTGGACAGTTGCCACCCCTCCACTTT.

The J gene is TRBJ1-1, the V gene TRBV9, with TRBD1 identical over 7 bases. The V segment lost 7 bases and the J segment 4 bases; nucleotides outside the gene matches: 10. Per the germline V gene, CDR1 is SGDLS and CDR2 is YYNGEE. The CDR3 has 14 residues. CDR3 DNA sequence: TGTGCCAGCGGGCAGGGAAGGGGGCTCACTGAAGCTTTCTTT. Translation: CASGQGRGLTEAFF.

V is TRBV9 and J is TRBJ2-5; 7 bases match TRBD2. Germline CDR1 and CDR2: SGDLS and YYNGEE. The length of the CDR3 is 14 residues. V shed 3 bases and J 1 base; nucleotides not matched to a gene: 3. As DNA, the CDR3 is TGTGCCAGCAGCGCAGGACTAGTCCAAGAGACCCAGTACTTC. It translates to CASSAGLVQETQYF.

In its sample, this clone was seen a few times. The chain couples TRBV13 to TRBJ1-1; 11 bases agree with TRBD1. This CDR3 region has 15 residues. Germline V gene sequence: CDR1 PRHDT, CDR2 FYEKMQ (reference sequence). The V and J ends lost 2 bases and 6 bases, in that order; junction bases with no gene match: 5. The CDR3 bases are TGTGCCAGCAGCTTATGGGGACAGGGGGGGGCTGAAGCTTTCTTT. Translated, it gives CASSLWGQGGAEAFF.

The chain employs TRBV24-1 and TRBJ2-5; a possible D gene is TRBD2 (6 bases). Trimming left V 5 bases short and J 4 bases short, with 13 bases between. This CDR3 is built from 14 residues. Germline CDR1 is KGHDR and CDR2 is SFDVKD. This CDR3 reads CATSAHRGGETQYF. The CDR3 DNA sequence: TGTGCCACCAGTGCCCACCGGGGAGGAGAGACCCAGTACTTC.

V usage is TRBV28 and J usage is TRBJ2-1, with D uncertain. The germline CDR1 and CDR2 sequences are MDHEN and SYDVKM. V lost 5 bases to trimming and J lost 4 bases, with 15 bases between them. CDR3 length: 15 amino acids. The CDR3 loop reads CASSLSGFSYNEQFF. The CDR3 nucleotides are TGTGCCAGCAGTCTTTCAGGATTCTCTTACAATGAGCAGTTCTTC.

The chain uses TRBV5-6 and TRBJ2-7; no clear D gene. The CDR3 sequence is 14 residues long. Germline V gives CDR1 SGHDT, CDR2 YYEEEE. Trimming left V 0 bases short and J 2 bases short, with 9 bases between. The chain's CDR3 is CASSLALVPYEQYF. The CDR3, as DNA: TGTGCCAGCAGCTTGGCTCTAGTACCCTACGAGCAGTACTTC.

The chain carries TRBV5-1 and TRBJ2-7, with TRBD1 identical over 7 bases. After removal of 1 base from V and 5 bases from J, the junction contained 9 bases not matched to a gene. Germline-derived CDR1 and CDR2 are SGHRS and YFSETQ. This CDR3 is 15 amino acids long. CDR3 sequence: CASSLYGTASNEQYF. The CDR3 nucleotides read TGCGCCAGCAGCTTGTACGGGACAGCTAGCAACGAGCAGTACTTC.

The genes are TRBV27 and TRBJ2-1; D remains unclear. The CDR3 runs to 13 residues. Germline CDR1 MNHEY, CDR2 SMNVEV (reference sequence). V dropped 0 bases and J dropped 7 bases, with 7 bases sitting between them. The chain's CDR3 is CASSLSTGNEQFF. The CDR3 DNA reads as TGTGCCAGCAGTTTATCGACTGGGAATGAGCAGTTCTTC.

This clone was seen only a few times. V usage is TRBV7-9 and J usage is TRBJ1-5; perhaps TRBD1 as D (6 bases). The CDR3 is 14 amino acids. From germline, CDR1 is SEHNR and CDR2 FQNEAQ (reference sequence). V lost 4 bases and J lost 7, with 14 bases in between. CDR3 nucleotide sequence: TGTGCCAGCAGCTCGCACAGGGCCGGGCAGCCCCAGCATTTT. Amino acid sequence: CASSSHRAGQPQHF.

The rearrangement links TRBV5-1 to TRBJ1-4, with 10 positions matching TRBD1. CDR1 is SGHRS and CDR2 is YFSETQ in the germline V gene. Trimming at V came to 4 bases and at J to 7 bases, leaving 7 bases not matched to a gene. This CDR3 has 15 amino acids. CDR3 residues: CASSRRQGAGEKLFF. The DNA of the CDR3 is TGCGCCAGCAGCCGGCGACAGGGGGCTGGTGAAAAACTGTTTTTT.

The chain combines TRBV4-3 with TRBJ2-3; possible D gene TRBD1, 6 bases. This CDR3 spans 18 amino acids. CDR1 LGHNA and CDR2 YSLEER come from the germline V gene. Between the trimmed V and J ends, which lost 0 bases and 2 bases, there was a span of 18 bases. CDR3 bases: TGCGCCAGCAGCCAAGATCTACCAGGGGCGAACCCCACAGATACGCAGTATTTT. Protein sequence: CASSQDLPGANPTDTQYF.

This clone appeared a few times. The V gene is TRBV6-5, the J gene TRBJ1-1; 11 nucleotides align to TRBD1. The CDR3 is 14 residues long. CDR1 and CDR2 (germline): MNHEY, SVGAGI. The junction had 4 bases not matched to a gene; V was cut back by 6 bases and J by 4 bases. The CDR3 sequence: CASRLGTGGTEAFF. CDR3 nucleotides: TGTGCCAGCAGGCTAGGGACAGGGGGCACTGAAGCTTTCTTT.

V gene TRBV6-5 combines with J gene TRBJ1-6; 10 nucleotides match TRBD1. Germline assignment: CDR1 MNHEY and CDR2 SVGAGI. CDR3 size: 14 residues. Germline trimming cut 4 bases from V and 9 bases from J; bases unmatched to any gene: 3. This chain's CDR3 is CASSSGTGVSPLHF. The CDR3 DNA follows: TGTGCCAGCAGTTCCGGGACAGGGGTTTCACCCCTCCACTTT.

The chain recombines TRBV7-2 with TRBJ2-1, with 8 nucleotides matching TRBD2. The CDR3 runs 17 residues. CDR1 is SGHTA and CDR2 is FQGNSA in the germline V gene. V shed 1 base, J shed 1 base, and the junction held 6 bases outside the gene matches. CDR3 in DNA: TGTGCCAGCAGCTTAGTCTCTACTAGCGGATCCTACAATGAGCAGTTCTTC. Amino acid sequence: CASSLVSTSGSYNEQFF.

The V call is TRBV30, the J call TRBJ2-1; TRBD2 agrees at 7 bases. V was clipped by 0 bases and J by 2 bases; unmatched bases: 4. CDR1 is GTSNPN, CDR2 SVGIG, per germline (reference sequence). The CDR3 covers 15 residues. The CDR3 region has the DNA TGTGCCTGGAGTGTACGCGGGAGTCCCTACAATGAGCAGTTCTTC. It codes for CAWSVRGSPYNEQFF. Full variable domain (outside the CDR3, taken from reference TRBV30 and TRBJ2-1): SQTIHQWPATLVQPVGSPLSLECTVEGTSNPNLYWYRQAAGRGLQLLFYSVGIGQISSEVPQNLSASRPQDRQFILSSKKLLLSDSGFYLCAWSVRGSPYNEQFFGPGTRLTVL.

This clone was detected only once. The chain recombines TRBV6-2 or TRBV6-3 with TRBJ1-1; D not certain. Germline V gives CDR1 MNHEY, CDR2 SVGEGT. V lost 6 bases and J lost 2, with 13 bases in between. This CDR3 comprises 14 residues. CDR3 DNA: TGTGCCAGCAGCCTGACACAACCTAACACTGAAGCTTTCTTT. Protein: CASSLTQPNTEAFF.

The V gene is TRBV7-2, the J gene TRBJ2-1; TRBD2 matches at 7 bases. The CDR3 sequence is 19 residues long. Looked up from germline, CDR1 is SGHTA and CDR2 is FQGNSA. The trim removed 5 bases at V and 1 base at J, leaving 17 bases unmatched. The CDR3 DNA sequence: TGTGCCAGCAGCCCCCGACTAGCCGAAGAGGCTTTATCCTACAATGAGCAGTTCTTC. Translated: CASSPRLAEEALSYNEQFF.

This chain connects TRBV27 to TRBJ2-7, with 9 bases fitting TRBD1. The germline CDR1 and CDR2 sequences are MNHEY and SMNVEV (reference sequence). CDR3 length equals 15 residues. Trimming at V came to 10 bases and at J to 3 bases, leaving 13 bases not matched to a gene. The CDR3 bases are TGTGCCACTTCATTCTTAAGGACAGGGGTCTACGAGCAGTACTTC. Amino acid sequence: CATSFLRTGVYEQYF.

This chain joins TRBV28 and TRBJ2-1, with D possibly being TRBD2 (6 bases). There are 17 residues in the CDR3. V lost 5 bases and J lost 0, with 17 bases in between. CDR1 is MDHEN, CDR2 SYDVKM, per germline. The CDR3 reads CASSPSGLDSSYNEQFF. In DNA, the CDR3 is TGTGCCAGCAGTCCTTCGGGACTCGACAGCTCCTACAATGAGCAGTTCTTC.